This T cell receptor (beta chain) was captured by sequencing in a study of T-cell memory formation after mild COVID-19. Worth noting for this clonotype: The antigen remains unidentified.

Points from the study as a whole: Contracting clones from day 15 to 85 had balanced CD4/CD8; later expanders favoured CD4+. Mainly in CM and EM were contracting CD4+ clones; CD8+ were in EMRA.

Each CDR3 protein gets one entry after TCRdb re-called the 5' RACE reads with MiXCR. The table has about 270,000 distinct CDR3 sequences, around 15% seen once. The origin of this receptor is a man younger than 30 who had mild COVID-19 (a few samples of this study predate the infection). Cell type and time point are not known. Source material: PBMCs or a T cell subset sorted from them (not recorded which).

CDR3 sequence: CASSDPGRSSYEQYF. For the CDR3, the DNA is TGTGCCAGCAGTGACCCAGGCAGAAGCTCCTACGAGCAGTACTTC. This chain connects TRBV2 to TRBJ2-7; D ambiguous. CDR1 SNHLY and CDR2 FYNNEI come from the germline V gene. Trimming pared 3 bases from V and 0 bases from J, leaving 12 bases between. This CDR3 has 15 amino acids.